The 21 T cell receptor beta chains below all came from one sample that was sequenced in a study of T cell repertoires in cytomegalovirus infection. TCRdb re-called the reads with MiXCR, one entry per CDR3 protein. The sample includes more than 400,000 distinct CDR3 sequences, 26% of them seen just once. The sequencing sample was made of PBMCs. The receptors originated from a human donor in good health (CMV status not recorded). Some clones in this sample may be carry-over from other donors' samples.

The chain carries TRBV20-1 and TRBJ2-5, with TRBD2 matching over 13 bases. V shed 3 bases and J 3 bases; nucleotides not matched to a gene: 4. Germline V gene data show CDR1 as DFQATT and CDR2 as SNEGSKA (reference sequence). The CDR3 sequence is 15 residues long. Here the CDR3 reads CSARRTSGSKETQYF. CDR3 coding DNA: TGCAGTGCTAGGCGGACTAGCGGGAGTAAAGAGACCCAGTACTTC.

J is TRBJ1-5 and V is TRBV27; D ambiguous. This CDR3 region has 13 residues. In germline, CDR1 is MNHEY, CDR2 SMNVEV (reference sequence). The V and J ends lost 0 bases and 7 bases respectively, with 7 bases between them. The CDR3 DNA sequence: TGTGCCAGCAGTTTATCGTGGGGACAGCCCCAGCATTTT. Translating gives CASSLSWGQPQHF.

This clonotype came up many times. The chain uses TRBV7-2 and TRBJ1-2; D gene ambiguous. The V end lost 5 bases, the J end lost 5 bases, and 18 bases lay between the germline ends. The germline CDR1 and CDR2 sequences are SGHTA and FQGNSA. This CDR3 region has 15 residues. CDR3: CASSLASTAVYGYTF. CDR3 nucleotides: TGTGCCAGCAGCCTCGCCTCGACGGCGGTATATGGCTACACCTTC.

This sequence joins TRBV10-3 and TRBJ2-1; TRBD1 matches at 9 bases. The CDR3 runs 14 residues. Germline lookup yields CDR1 ENHRY and CDR2 SYGVKD. The V gene end was trimmed by 6 bases and the J gene end by 8 bases; junction bases not matched to a gene: 8. CDR3 sequence (DNA): TGTGCCATCAGACCGGGACAGGGTATCGATGAGCAGTTCTTC. Protein: CAIRPGQGIDEQFF.

J is TRBJ1-1 and V is TRBV7-9; D uncertain. Trimming cost V 10 bases and J 3 bases, with 21 bases left between them. CDR1 and CDR2 (germline): SEHNR, FQNEAQ (reference sequence). CDR3 size: 15 residues. The CDR3 coding sequence is TGTGCCACTCGCGGTAGGCTCGTGCTCGACACTGAAGCTTTCTTT. Protein: CATRGRLVLDTEAFF.

The rearrangement links TRBV28 to TRBJ2-1; D is unresolved. Trimming cost V 5 bases and J 4 bases, with 9 bases left between them. The CDR3 has 13 amino acids. Germline V gene data show CDR1 as MDHEN and CDR2 as SYDVKM. The CDR3 here is CASSVHVYNEQFF. The CDR3 DNA follows: TGTGCCAGCAGTGTCCACGTATACAATGAGCAGTTCTTC.

In this sample, this clonotype turned up once. The V gene is TRBV28, the J gene TRBJ2-3; 10 positions match TRBD1. V gave up 8 bases and J gave up 4 bases; unmatched junction bases: 3. This CDR3 contains 13 residues. In germline, CDR1 is MDHEN, CDR2 SYDVKM. The DNA of the CDR3 is TGTGCCAGCGGACAGGGGGGCGCAGATACGCAGTATTTT. Protein product: CASGQGGADTQYF.

This clonotype was seen a handful of times. V usage is TRBV6-2 or TRBV6-3 and J usage is TRBJ2-7; the match to TRBD2 covers 7 bases. V lost 5 bases, J lost 3 bases, and 7 bases stayed unmatched. The CDR3 contains 14 residues. Germline-derived CDR1 and CDR2 are MNHEY and SVGEGT. The CDR3 sequence is CASSGGGLVYEQYF. The CDR3 DNA follows: TGTGCCAGCAGTGGGGGGGGACTGGTCTACGAGCAGTACTTC.

The chain links TRBV5-4 to TRBJ2-7; TRBD2 aligns across 9 bases. V shed 2 bases, J shed 0 bases, and the junction held 3 bases outside the gene matches. The V gene's germline CDR1 is SGHNT and CDR2 YYREEE (reference sequence). There are 15 residues in the CDR3. DNA of the CDR3: TGTGCCAGCAGCTTTAGCGGGGGAAACTCCTACGAGCAGTACGTC. It codes for CASSFSGGNSYEQYV.

This clonotype was detected only once. V usage is TRBV6-5 and J usage is TRBJ2-5; 9 bases map to TRBD2. The germline V gene encodes CDR1 MNHEY and CDR2 SVGAGI. Trimming cost V 8 bases and J 2 bases; bases outside gene matches: 6. This CDR3 comprises 14 residues. CDR3: CASGVSGGQETQYF. CDR3 nucleotide sequence: TGTGCCAGCGGGGTTAGCGGGGGACAAGAGACCCAGTACTTC.

This chain joins TRBV6-1 and TRBJ1-3, with a weak D call TRBD1 (5 bases). The V gene lost 1 base and the J gene lost 4 bases, with 8 bases spanning the gap. The CDR3 covers 14 residues. Germline V gene lookup returns CDR1 MNHNS and CDR2 SASEGT. CDR3 in amino acids: CASSEVQGGNTIYF. Here the CDR3 DNA reads TGTGCCAGCAGTGAAGTCCAGGGAGGAAACACCATATATTTT.

This clonotype was seen a few times. V usage is TRBV20-1 and J usage is TRBJ2-2, with 7 bases matching TRBD2. The CDR3 totals 19 residues. Germline V gene sequence: CDR1 DFQATT, CDR2 SNEGSKA (reference sequence). V lost 0 bases and J lost 6; bases outside the gene matches: 19. In nucleotides, the CDR3 is TGCAGTGCTAGAGACCCCGGGACTACCGGTAGACACCATCCCGGGGAGCTGTTTTTT. Translating it yields CSARDPGTTGRHHPGELFF.

The sample holds a few counts of this clonotype. V gene TRBV12-5 combines with J gene TRBJ2-7; 12 bases agree with TRBD2. Per the germline V gene, CDR1 is LGHNT and CDR2 is FRNRAP. CDR3 size: 15 residues. Trimming took 7 bases from V and 7 from J; bases not matched to a gene: 11. CDR3 sequence (DNA): TGTGCTAGTGCTGACAGACTAGCGGGAGATCTGGAGCAGTACGTC. This gives the protein CASADRLAGDLEQYV.

By share, this clonotype ranks as medium-sized (0.01 to 0.1%). The gene calls are TRBV7-2 and TRBJ1-1, with 11 nucleotides matching TRBD1. The CDR3 is 15 residues long. Germline V lookup: CDR1 SGHTA, CDR2 FQGNSA. Trimming removed 5 bases from V and 6 bases from J; junction bases left unmatched: 8. The CDR3 region is CASSTGQGGFAEAFF. The CDR3 DNA follows: TGTGCCAGCAGCACGGGACAGGGGGGATTTGCTGAAGCTTTCTTT.

CDR3 residues: CASSPKTDSNQPQHF. The CDR3 coding sequence is TGCGCCAGCAGTCCTAAGACGGATAGCAATCAGCCCCAGCATTTT. The chain joins TRBV23-1 to TRBJ1-5; no firm D call. TRBV23-1 is an ORF; its function is uncertain. The V and J ends lost 4 bases and 0 bases respectively, with 10 bases between them. This CDR3 contains 15 residues.

This clonotype came up a few times. In nucleotides, the CDR3 is TGTGCCAGCAGTTACTCTGGCGCCGGCTACACCTTC. This sequence encodes CASSYSGAGYTF. The chain joins TRBV6-6 to TRBJ1-2; D is undetermined. The V gene's germline CDR1 is MNHNY and CDR2 SVGAGI (reference sequence). V was trimmed by 0 bases and J by 8 bases, leaving 7 bases between them. The CDR3 sequence is 12 residues long.

The chain has TRBV6-1 and TRBJ2-3, with D hard to call. Germline lookup yields CDR1 MNHNS and CDR2 SASEGT. Trimming removed 3 bases from V and 0 bases from J, with 16 bases in between. The CDR3 consists of 17 residues. CDR3 protein: CASSELGRPASTDTQYF. DNA for the CDR3: TGTGCCAGCAGTGAGTTAGGACGACCAGCTAGCACAGATACGCAGTATTTT.

The gene calls are TRBV6-2 or TRBV6-3 and TRBJ2-4; 7 bases are a match to TRBD1. Trimming at V came to 0 bases and at J to 1 base, leaving 6 bases not matched to a gene. Germline lookup yields CDR1 MNHEY and CDR2 SVGEGT. CDR3 size: 17 residues. The CDR3 sequence is CASSYSGQVWAKNIQYF. CDR3 bases: TGTGCCAGCAGTTACTCTGGACAGGTTTGGGCCAAAAACATTCAGTACTTC.

The V gene is TRBV28, the J gene TRBJ1-5, with D possibly matching TRBD1 (6 bases). Trimming took off 7 bases at V and 6 bases at J, with 16 bases between the two ends. Per germline, CDR1 MDHEN and CDR2 SYDVKM. This CDR3 has 14 residues. CDR3 sequence reads: CASTKPGASQPQHF. CDR3 coding DNA: TGTGCCAGCACTAAGCCGGGGGCAAGTCAGCCCCAGCATTTT.

This chain links TRBV12-3 or TRBV12-4 with TRBJ2-5; TRBD2 might be the D (5 bases). This CDR3 has 14 amino acids. V dropped 6 bases and J dropped 2 bases, with 13 bases sitting between them. CDR3 sequence (DNA): TGTGCCAGCAGAGGTGTACTAGGGCAAGAGACCCAGTACTTC. Translation gives CASRGVLGQETQYF.

In its sample, this clonotype was seen many times. V usage is TRBV7-2 and J usage is TRBJ2-2; perhaps TRBD2 as D (6 bases). CDR3 size: 14 residues. The V gene's germline CDR1 is SGHTA and CDR2 FQGNSA. Trimming removed 7 bases from V and 6 bases from J, with 15 bases in between. The CDR3 here is CASTFHGGSGELFF. The CDR3 region has the DNA TGTGCCAGCACCTTTCACGGAGGGTCCGGGGAGCTGTTTTTT.